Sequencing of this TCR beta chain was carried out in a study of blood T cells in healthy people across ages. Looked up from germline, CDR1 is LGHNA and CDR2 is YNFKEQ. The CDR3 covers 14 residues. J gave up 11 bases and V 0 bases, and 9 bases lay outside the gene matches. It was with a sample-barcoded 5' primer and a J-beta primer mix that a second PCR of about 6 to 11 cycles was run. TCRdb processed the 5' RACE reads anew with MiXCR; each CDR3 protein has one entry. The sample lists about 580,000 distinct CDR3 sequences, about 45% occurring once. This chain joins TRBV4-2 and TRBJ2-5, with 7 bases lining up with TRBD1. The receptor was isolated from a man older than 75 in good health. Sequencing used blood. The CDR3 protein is CASSQDRDPGQQYF. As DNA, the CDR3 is TGTGCCAGCAGCCAAGATAGGGATCCGGGACAGCAGTACTTC.